This TCR beta chain is from a study of blood T cell repertoires in COVID-19. Background on the study: Collection of acute and convalescent COVID-19 samples took place in the United States, Italy and Spain. T cells, B-cell-depleted T cells, or PBMCs provided the cDNA or gDNA that served as material.

This clone was counted only a few times. This CDR3 comprises 15 residues. Germline CDR1 reads SEHNR; CDR2 reads FQNEAQ (reference sequence). The junction had 5 bases not matched to a gene; V was cut back by 0 bases and J by 3 bases. In the source study's methods: Researchers report that nucleated cell counts were estimated from reference gene primer amplification. Generated by immunoSEQ multiplex PCR, the TCRdb table keeps only in-frame clones and is missing some. Clone size and the V and J calls come from that table; the DNA yielded D and trimming. Seen here are roughly 140,000 clones, 80% to 90% observed once, and the top ten hold roughly 15%.

The V and J genes are TRBV7-9 and TRBJ2-7; TRBD1 aligns across 7 bases. The sequencing sample was made of peripheral blood. This clonotype was sampled from a woman in her forties with acute or convalescent COVID-19. The CDR3: CASSLAGGQHYEQYF. The CDR3 nucleotides are TGTGCCAGCAGCTTAGCAGGGGGACAGCACTACGAGCAGTACTTC.